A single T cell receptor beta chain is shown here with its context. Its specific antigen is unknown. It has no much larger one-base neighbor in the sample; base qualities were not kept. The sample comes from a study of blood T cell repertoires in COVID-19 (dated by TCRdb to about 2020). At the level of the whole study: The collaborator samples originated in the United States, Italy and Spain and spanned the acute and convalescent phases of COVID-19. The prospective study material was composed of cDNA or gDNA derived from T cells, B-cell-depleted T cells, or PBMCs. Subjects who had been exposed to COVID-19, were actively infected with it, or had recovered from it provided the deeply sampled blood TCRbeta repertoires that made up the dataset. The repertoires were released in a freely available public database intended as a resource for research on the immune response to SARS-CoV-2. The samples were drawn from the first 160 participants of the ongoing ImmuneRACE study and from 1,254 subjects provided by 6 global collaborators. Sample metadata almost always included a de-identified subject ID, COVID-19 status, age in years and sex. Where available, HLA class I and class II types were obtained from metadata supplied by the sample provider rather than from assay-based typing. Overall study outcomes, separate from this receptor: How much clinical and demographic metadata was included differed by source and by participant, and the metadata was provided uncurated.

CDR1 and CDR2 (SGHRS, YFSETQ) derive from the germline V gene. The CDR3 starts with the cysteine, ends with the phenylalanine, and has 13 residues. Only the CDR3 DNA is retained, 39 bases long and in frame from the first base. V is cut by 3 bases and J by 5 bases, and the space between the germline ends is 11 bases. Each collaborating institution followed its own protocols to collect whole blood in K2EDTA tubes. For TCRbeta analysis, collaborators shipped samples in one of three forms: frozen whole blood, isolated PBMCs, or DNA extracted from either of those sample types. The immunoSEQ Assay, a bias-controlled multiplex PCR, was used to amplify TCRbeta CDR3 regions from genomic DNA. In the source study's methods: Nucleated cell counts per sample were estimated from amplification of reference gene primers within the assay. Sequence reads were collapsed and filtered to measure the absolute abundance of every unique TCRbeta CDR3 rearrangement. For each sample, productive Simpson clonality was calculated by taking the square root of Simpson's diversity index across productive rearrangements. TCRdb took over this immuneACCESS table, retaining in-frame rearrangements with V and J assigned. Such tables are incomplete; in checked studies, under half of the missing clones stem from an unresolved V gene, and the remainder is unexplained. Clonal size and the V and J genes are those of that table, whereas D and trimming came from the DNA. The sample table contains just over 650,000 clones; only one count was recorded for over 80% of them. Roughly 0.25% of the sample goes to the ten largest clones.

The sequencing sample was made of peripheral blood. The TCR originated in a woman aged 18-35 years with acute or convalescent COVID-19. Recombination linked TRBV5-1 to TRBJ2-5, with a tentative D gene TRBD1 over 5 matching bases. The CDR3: CASSSTASETQYF. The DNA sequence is TGCGCCAGCAGCTCGACAGCCAGCGAGACCCAGTACTTC. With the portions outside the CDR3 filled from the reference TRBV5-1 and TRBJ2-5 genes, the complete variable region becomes KAGVTQTPRYLIKTRGQQVTLSCSPISGHRSVSWYQQTPGQGLQFLFEYFSETQRNKGNFPGRFSGRQFSNSRSEMNVSTLELGDSALYLCASSSTASETQYFGPGTRLLVL.